The rows below give T cell receptor beta chains drawn from one sample of a study of blood T cell repertoires in COVID-19. Clones were read by immunoSEQ multiplex PCR, and TCRdb kept only the in-frame ones, dropping some. The sample lists around 270,000 clones; over 75% were seen once. Sample: peripheral blood. The source is a human donor with COVID-19, enrolled during active disease. The donor label of this sample is uncertain. The CDR3 runs from the conserved cysteine through the conserved F or W. Each record gives: J gene, clone size, D gene, V gene, CDR3 protein, CDR3 DNA. D genes are given only for firm matches. For some rows the clone size is stated as once, few or many, or as a class when expanded; others skip it.

TRBJ1-4 NA TRBD1 TRBV10-3 CAISDSRTGGASNEKLFF TGTGCCATCAGTGACTCACGGACAGGGGGCGCTTCTAATGAAAAACTGTTTTTT
TRBJ2-7 NA NA TRBV6-5 CASSYSHSTDSYEQYF TGTGCCAGCAGTTACAGTCATTCGACAGACTCCTACGAGCAGTACTTC
TRBJ1-1 NA TRBD1 TRBV5-4 CASSETGTGYTEAFF TGTGCCAGCAGCGAAACCGGGACAGGGTACACTGAAGCTTTCTTT
TRBJ2-7 NA NA TRBV12-3/TRBV12-4 CASSQRDSPYF TGTGCCAGCAGCCAGAGGGACTCCCCCTACTTC
TRBJ1-6 NA NA TRBV3-1/TRBV3-2 CASSQDLNSPLHF TGTGCCAGCAGCCAAGACTTGAATTCACCCCTCCACTTT
TRBJ2-5 few NA TRBV11-2 CASSLGGLPGTQYF TGTGCCAGCAGCTTAGGAGGGCTCCCGGGGACCCAGTACTTC
TRBJ2-1 NA NA TRBV28 CASLTSRNEQFF TGTGCCAGCCTGACTAGTCGCAATGAGCAGTTCTTC
TRBJ1-2 once NA TRBV6-6 CASSYSTASNYGYTF TGTGCCAGCAGTTACTCGACAGCATCTAACTATGGCTACACCTTC
TRBJ2-1 NA TRBD2 TRBV12-5 CASGPPPGAGSDNEQFF TGTGCTAGTGGGCCCCCCCCGGGAGCGGGAAGCGACAATGAGCAGTTCTTC
TRBJ2-5 NA TRBD2 TRBV28 CASSTSGSGETQYF TGTGCCAGCAGCACTAGCGGGAGCGGGGAGACCCAGTACTTC
TRBJ2-3 NA TRBD2 TRBV18 CASSPPNDGGSKTDTQYF TGTGCCAGCTCACCACCCAACGACGGCGGGAGTAAGACAGATACGCAGTATTTT
TRBJ2-2 once TRBD1 TRBV24-1 CATSAVNRDRANTGELFF TGTGCCACCAGTGCTGTAAACCGGGACAGAGCGAACACCGGGGAGCTGTTTTTT